The 15 T cell receptor beta chains in this list originate from one sample, sequenced in a study of T cell repertoires in cytomegalovirus infection. TCRdb recomputed calls from the reads with MiXCR, one row per CDR3 protein. The sample contains about 920,000 distinct CDR3 sequences, 25% to 40% of which appear only once. Their target antigens are unknown. Sequenced here: cultured CD8+ T cells from PBMCs, sampled from culture after CMV antigen stimulation. These receptors were collected from a human donor in good health (CMV status not recorded). Some clones in this sample may be carry-over from other donors' samples.

The chain couples TRBV9 to TRBJ2-7; the D is unclear. Germline V gives CDR1 SGDLS, CDR2 YYNGEE. The V end lost 4 bases, the J end lost 4 bases, and 15 bases lay between the germline ends. The CDR3 has 14 residues. The CDR3 spells CASSPKQYSYEQYF. CDR3 nucleotides: TGTGCCAGCAGCCCAAAACAATACTCGTACGAGCAGTACTTC.

The chain joins TRBV19 to TRBJ2-1; 8 bases fit TRBD1. The CDR3 length is 17 residues. V gave up 5 bases and J gave up 4 bases; unmatched junction bases: 13. CDR1 is LNHDA and CDR2 is SQIVND in the germline V gene (reference sequence). This chain's CDR3 is CASSPLSRTGLYNEQFF. CDR3 DNA sequence: TGTGCCAGTAGTCCACTCTCTAGGACAGGGTTGTACAATGAGCAGTTCTTC.

This clonotype came up a few times. The chain has TRBV12-3 or TRBV12-4 and TRBJ1-1; 8 bases align to TRBD1. Germline trimming cut 7 bases from V and 1 base from J; bases unmatched to any gene: 11. The CDR3 sequence is 16 residues long. The CDR3 sequence: CASTLDREGWNTEAFF. The CDR3 DNA reads TGTGCCAGCACCTTGGACAGGGAGGGTTGGAACACTGAAGCTTTCTTT.

The sample holds many counts of this clonotype. The rearrangement joins TRBV10-3 to TRBJ2-5; 7 positions agree with TRBD1. This CDR3 contains 14 residues. CDR1 and CDR2 from the germline V gene are ENHRY and SYGVKD. Trimming cost V 3 bases and J 5 bases; bases outside gene matches: 6. This chain's CDR3 is CAISDSTGPETQYF. The CDR3 DNA reads TGTGCCATCAGTGATTCGACAGGGCCGGAGACCCAGTACTTC.

The chain combines TRBV14 with TRBJ2-2; tentatively, D is TRBD1 or TRBD2 (5 bases each). This CDR3 is built from 17 residues. With 1 base removed from V and 5 bases from J, the gap between germline ends came to 17 bases. Germline CDR1 and CDR2: SGHDN and FVKESK. Here the CDR3 reads CASSQVADEGLTGELFF. CDR3 bases: TGTGCCAGCAGCCAAGTGGCCGATGAGGGGCTGACCGGGGAGCTGTTTTTT.

The genes are TRBV2 and TRBJ1-5; D might be TRBD2 (5 bases). The assigned J gene may be wrong: the sequence end matches TRBJ2-3 better. In germline, CDR1 is SNHLY, CDR2 FYNNEI. CDR3 length equals 15 residues. The CDR3 DNA reads TGTGCCAGCAGTGGGGAGCAGGTCCGCAATCAGCCCCAGTATTTT. Protein: CASSGEQVRNQPQYF.

The CDR3 sequence is CASSSNSGSTDTQYF. CDR3 nucleotide sequence: TGTGCCAGCAGCTCAAATAGCGGATCCACAGATACGCAGTATTTT. The V and J genes are TRBV7-6 and TRBJ2-3; D is perhaps TRBD2 (6 bases). Trimming removed 4 bases at V and 2 bases at J, with 13 bases between. The CDR3 spans 15 residues. Germline CDR1 and CDR2: SGHVS and FNYEAQ. Variable domain in full (rest from reference TRBV7-6 and TRBJ2-3): GAGVSQSPRYKVTKRGQDVALRCDPISGHVSLYWYRQALGQGPEFLTYFNYEAQQDKSGLPNDRFSAERPEGSISTLTIQRTEQRDSAMYRCASSSNSGSTDTQYFGPGTRLTVL.

The chain couples TRBV9 to TRBJ2-3, with 10 positions matching TRBD2. The CDR3 is 18 amino acids. Germline CDR1 reads SGDLS; CDR2 reads YYNGEE. The junction had 9 bases not matched to a gene; V was cut back by 0 bases and J by 2 bases. CDR3 amino acids: CASSVEPSGGPHTDTQYF. Written as DNA, the CDR3 is TGTGCCAGCAGCGTAGAACCTAGCGGGGGCCCCCACACAGATACGCAGTATTTT.

This chain connects TRBV12-3 or TRBV12-4 to TRBJ1-2, with D possibly being TRBD1 (6 bases). V was pared by 0 bases and J by 6 bases, with 14 bases between. The CDR3 loop spans 15 amino acids. This chain's CDR3 is CASSLATGIVDGYTF. The CDR3 coding sequence is TGTGCCAGCAGTTTAGCCACAGGGATTGTGGATGGCTACACCTTC.

This rearrangement joins TRBV9 to TRBJ2-7, with 7 bases identical to TRBD2. Trimming took 0 bases from V and 5 from J; bases not matched to a gene: 8. The CDR3 contains 15 residues. Germline V gives CDR1 SGDLS, CDR2 YYNGEE. CDR3 region: CASSVERGRGDEQYF. CDR3 bases: TGTGCCAGCAGCGTAGAAAGGGGCCGGGGGGACGAGCAGTACTTC.

The V and J genes are TRBV4-1 and TRBJ1-5; D gene ambiguous. Germline CDR1 and CDR2: MGHRA and YSYEKL. The CDR3 sequence is 14 residues long. Deletions cut 4 bases from V and 4 bases from J, with 11 bases between. The CDR3 spells CASSRTPTNQPQHF. As DNA, the CDR3 is TGCGCCAGCAGCCGTACCCCGACAAATCAGCCCCAGCATTTT.

This clonotype occurred once. The V gene is TRBV4-3, the J gene TRBJ2-2; D remains unclear. Germline V lookup: CDR1 LGHNA, CDR2 YSLEER. The CDR3 length is 14 residues. V lost 1 base to trimming and J lost 5 bases, with 8 bases between them. CDR3 protein: CASSQGHRTGELFF. The DNA of the CDR3 is TGCGCCAGCAGCCAAGGGCATCGTACCGGGGAGCTGTTTTTT.

The chain is built from TRBV2 and TRBJ1-1; the D gene is possibly TRBD1 (6 bases). Germline CDR1 SNHLY, CDR2 FYNNEI. This CDR3 region has 12 residues. The CDR3 sequence is CAEGGVGTEAFF. CDR3 bases: TGTGCGGAGGGGGGGGTCGGCACTGAAGCTTTCTTT.

This rearrangement joins TRBV20-1 to TRBJ1-6, with a possible D match to TRBD1 (6 bases). This CDR3 region has 14 residues. Germline CDR1 and CDR2: DFQATT and SNEGSKA (reference sequence). With 4 bases removed from V and 2 bases from J, the gap between germline ends came to 9 bases. CDR3 in amino acids: CSATGAPYNSPLHF. In DNA, the CDR3 is TGCAGTGCTACAGGGGCCCCCTATAATTCACCCCTCCACTTT.

The chain is built from TRBV19 and TRBJ1-2; maybe TRBD1 (5 bases). CDR1 and CDR2 (germline): LNHDA, SQIVND (reference sequence). Trimming shortened V by 7 bases and J by 8 bases, and 17 bases separated the two germline ends. The CDR3 totals 13 residues. CDR3 sequence (DNA): TGTGCCAGTAACCCGCAGGGAATGGGCGGCTACACCTTC. It encodes CASNPQGMGGYTF.